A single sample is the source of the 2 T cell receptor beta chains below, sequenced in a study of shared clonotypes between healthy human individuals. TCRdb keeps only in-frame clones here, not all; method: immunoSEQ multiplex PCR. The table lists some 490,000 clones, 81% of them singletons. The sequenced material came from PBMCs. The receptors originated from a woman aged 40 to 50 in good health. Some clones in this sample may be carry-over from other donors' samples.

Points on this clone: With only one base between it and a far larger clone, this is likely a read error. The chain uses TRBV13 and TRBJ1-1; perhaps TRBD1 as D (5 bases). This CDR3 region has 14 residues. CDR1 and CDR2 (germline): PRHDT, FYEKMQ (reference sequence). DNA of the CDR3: TGTGGCAGCAGCTTAGGCAGGGCTGGCACTGAAGCTTTCTTT. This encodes CGSSLGRAGTEAFF.

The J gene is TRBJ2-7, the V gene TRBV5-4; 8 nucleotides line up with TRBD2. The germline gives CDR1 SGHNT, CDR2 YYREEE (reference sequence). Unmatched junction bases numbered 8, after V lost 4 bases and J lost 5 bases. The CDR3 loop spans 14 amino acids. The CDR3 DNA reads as TGTGCCAGCAGCCTTGGACTAGCTTCTGACGAGCAGTACTTC. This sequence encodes CASSLGLASDEQYF.